Listed here are 15 T cell receptor beta chains from one sample, sequenced in a study of cytomegalovirus exposure and HLA in healthy donors. Use of 60 Vbeta and 13 Jbeta primers characterized the PCR. The repertoire was sequenced with immunoSEQ multiplex PCR; TCRdb's copy has only in-frame clones and lacks some. The sample contains 130,000 or so clones, around three fifths of which appear only once. Specimen: PBMCs. These receptors came from a woman in her thirties or forties in good health and CMV-seropositive.

This chain joins TRBV5-1 and TRBJ2-2; TRBD1 matches at 7 bases. V lost 4 bases, J lost 6 bases, and 9 bases stayed unmatched. The CDR3 sequence is 15 residues long. Germline V CDR1 and CDR2: SGHRS, YFSETQ. CDR3 region: CASSQRQGRSGELFF. The CDR3 DNA follows: TGCGCCAGCAGCCAGCGACAGGGAAGGTCCGGGGAGCTGTTTTTT.

Worth noting for this clone: At one end the junction does not follow the germline gene, possibly because of a read error. The chain combines TRBV18 with TRBJ2-1; 7 nucleotides match TRBD2. CDR3 length: 15 residues. CDR1 and CDR2 (germline): KGHSH, LQKENI. The CDR3 region is CARSPDGGSYNEQFF. CDR3 DNA sequence: TGTGCCCGCTCACCAGACGGGGGGTCCTACAATGAGCAGTTCTTC.

The chain couples TRBV28 to TRBJ1-1; maybe TRBD1 (5 bases). Germline V gene data show CDR1 as MDHEN and CDR2 as SYDVKM. V lost 6 bases and J lost 0, with 11 bases in between. This CDR3 comprises 14 residues. The CDR3 is CASRPGGLNTEAFF. In DNA form, the CDR3 reads TGTGCCAGCAGACCGGGGGGGTTGAACACTGAAGCTTTCTTT.

The chain combines TRBV11-2 with TRBJ2-7; D perhaps matches TRBD1 (6 bases). This CDR3 is built from 15 residues. Germline V lookup: CDR1 SGHAT, CDR2 FQNNGV. The V gene lost 4 bases and the J gene lost 3 bases, with 16 bases spanning the gap. This chain's CDR3 is CASSSTGTSRYEQYF. Written as DNA, the CDR3 is TGTGCCAGCAGCTCCACCGGGACATCCCGCTACGAGCAGTACTTC.

CDR3 in DNA: TGTGCCAGCAGCACGATCGACAGGGAAAAGGGCGAGCAGTACTTC. Translated, it gives CASSTIDREKGEQYF. The chain has TRBV7-8 and TRBJ2-7; 7 bases are shared with TRBD1. The CDR3 length is 15 residues. The V gene's germline CDR1 is SGHVS and CDR2 FQNEAQ. V lost 5 bases to trimming and J lost 6 bases; unmatched junction nucleotides: 13. Full variable domain (outside the CDR3, taken from reference TRBV7-8 and TRBJ2-7): GAGVSQSPRYKVAKRGQDVALRCDPISGHVSLFWYQQALGQGPEFLTYFQNEAQLDKSGLPSDRFFAERPEGSVSTLKIQRTQQEDSAVYLCASSTIDREKGEQYFGPGTRLTVT.

This clone was seen more than once but under ten times. This chain uses TRBV5-3 with TRBJ1-6; D unclear. TRBV5-3 is placed among ORFs of uncertain function. V lost 7 bases and J 8 bases, leaving 16 bases between the germline ends. The CDR3 extends over 14 amino acids. In DNA form, the CDR3 reads TGTGCCAGACCCACGGTAGCCATGGATTCACCCCTCCACTTT. This gives the protein CARPTVAMDSPLHF.

The chain joins TRBV18 to TRBJ2-7; D is perhaps TRBD2 (6 bases). The length of the CDR3 is 14 residues. V lost 0 bases and J 2 bases, leaving 8 bases between the germline ends. Per germline, CDR1 KGHSH and CDR2 LQKENI. The CDR3 DNA follows: TGTGCCAGCTCACCACCGGAGGGTACCTACGAGCAGTACTTC. It encodes CASSPPEGTYEQYF.

The rearrangement links TRBV6-1 to TRBJ1-2; D not certain. This CDR3 is 13 amino acids long. Germline V CDR1 and CDR2: MNHNS, SASEGT. Trimming took off 2 bases at V and 6 bases at J, with 10 bases between the two ends. Here the CDR3 reads CASSELAGNGYTF. CDR3 in DNA: TGTGCCAGCAGTGAATTGGCGGGGAATGGCTACACCTTC.

The gene calls are TRBV27 and TRBJ2-3, with 7 bases that match TRBD2. This CDR3 is 17 amino acids long. The germline CDR1 and CDR2 sequences are MNHEY and SMNVEV (reference sequence). V was clipped by 5 bases and J by 2 bases; unmatched bases: 13. The CDR3 loop reads CASSRRPSGASTDTQYF. CDR3 in DNA: TGTGCCAGCAGTCGAAGACCGAGCGGGGCGTCCACAGATACGCAGTATTTT.

The chain combines TRBV11-3 with TRBJ2-2, with 10 bases fitting TRBD1. Germline CDR1 SGHNT, CDR2 YENEEA. V lost 5 bases and J lost 3; bases outside the gene matches: 3. The CDR3 sequence is 15 residues long. CDR3 sequence (DNA): TGTGCCAGCAGCCCCGGGACAGGGGACACCGGGGAGCTGTTTTTT. Its translation is CASSPGTGDTGELFF.

As regards this clone: The limits of the CDR3 on the DNA are not certain, so only TCRdb's listed CDR3 is given. This sequence joins TRBV2 and TRBJ1-5; the tabulated D call, TRBD1, remains unverified against the DNA. The CDR3 is 16 amino acids in total, end residues counted. Germline lookup yields CDR1 SNHLY and CDR2 FYNNEI. This CDR3 is CASSSSTGTTDQPQHF.

The table lists this clone with a count of one. The chain links TRBV29-1 to TRBJ1-2; 8 bases are shared with TRBD1. This CDR3 contains 16 residues. With V trimmed by 0 bases and J by 5 bases, 11 bases remained unmatched. The germline CDR1 and CDR2 sequences are SQVTM and ANQGSEA. The CDR3 is CSVEDQTGGVGYGYTF. In nucleotides, the CDR3 is TGCAGCGTTGAAGATCAAACAGGGGGAGTTGGTTATGGCTACACCTTC.

This clone was seen more than once but under ten times. The chain joins TRBV10-3 to TRBJ2-5, with 9 bases matching TRBD1. Germline V gives CDR1 ENHRY, CDR2 SYGVKD. Losses at the gene ends were 4 bases for V and 0 bases for J; bases not matched to a gene: 12. The CDR3 covers 18 residues. CDR3 protein: CAISVRATGGIDQETQYF. CDR3 in DNA: TGTGCCATCAGTGTTAGGGCGACAGGGGGAATCGACCAAGAGACCCAGTACTTC.

V is TRBV9 and J is TRBJ2-7; a possible D gene is TRBD1 (6 bases). V was trimmed by 0 bases and J by 5 bases, leaving 9 bases between them. Germline V gene lookup returns CDR1 SGDLS and CDR2 YYNGEE. The CDR3 is made up of 13 amino acids. This CDR3 is CASSVAPGDEQYF. In DNA form, the CDR3 reads TGTGCCAGCAGCGTAGCTCCAGGGGACGAGCAGTACTTC.

The chain joins TRBV7-3 to TRBJ2-2, with no clear D. Germline V gives CDR1 SGHTA, CDR2 FQGTGA. Trimming removed 5 bases at V and 1 base at J, with 5 bases between. The CDR3 runs to 13 residues. The CDR3 loop reads CASSPQNTGELFF. The CDR3 DNA follows: TGTGCCAGCAGCCCCCAGAACACCGGGGAGCTGTTTTTT.